One and the same sample provided the 16 T cell receptor beta chains below, sequenced in a study of T cell responses to AZD1222 COVID-19 vaccine. Method: immunoSEQ multiplex PCR; TCRdb's copy keeps in-frame clones and lacks some. Of 80,000 or so clones listed, 92% are singletons. Material: peripheral blood, obtained 28 days after the second AZD1222 dose. All receptors come from an adult who received the AZD1222 COVID-19 vaccine.

The chain employs TRBV7-6 and TRBJ1-4; 12 bases align to TRBD1. Germline CDR1 reads SGHVS; CDR2 reads FNYEAQ. This CDR3 is built from 15 residues. V dropped 4 bases and J dropped 8; count of bases not matched to a gene: 5. CDR3 DNA: TGTGCCAGCAGCTCCGCCGGGACAGGGGGCGAAAAACTGTTTTTT. It translates to CASSSAGTGGEKLFF.

This clone has just a few counts. The rearrangement joins TRBV6-4 to TRBJ1-6; 7 bases are shared with TRBD1. The germline V gene encodes CDR1 MRHNA and CDR2 SNTAGT. J was trimmed by 5 bases and V by 6 bases; bases with no gene match: 4. This CDR3 is built from 14 residues. The CDR3 is CASSQGDDNSPLHF. The CDR3 DNA follows: TGTGCCAGCAGCCAGGGGGACGATAATTCACCCCTCCACTTT.

This chain links TRBV7-8 with TRBJ1-1; D unresolved. The CDR3 length is 13 residues. The germline CDR1 and CDR2 sequences are SGHVS and FQNEAQ. V was trimmed by 7 bases and J by 6 bases, leaving 15 bases between them. The CDR3 nucleotides are TGTGCCAGCACCCCATCTTGGAGCGCTGAAGCTTTCTTT. This gives the protein CASTPSWSAEAFF.

This clone appeared once. V is TRBV12-3 or TRBV12-4 and J is TRBJ2-5, with 7 positions matching TRBD2. V trimming: 5 bases; J trimming: 5 bases; junction bases outside the gene matches: 5. This CDR3 contains 13 residues. CDR3: CASSPAGEETQYF. For the CDR3, the DNA is TGTGCCAGCAGTCCGGCGGGGGAGGAGACCCAGTACTTC.

This chain connects TRBV7-9 to TRBJ2-1, with D tentatively TRBD1 or TRBD2 (5 bases each). The CDR3 spans 15 residues. Germline V gives CDR1 SEHNR, CDR2 FQNEAQ (reference sequence). Trimming shortened V by 1 base and J by 2 bases, and 9 bases separated the two germline ends. The CDR3 sequence is CASSLERGAYNEQFF. CDR3 DNA: TGTGCCAGCAGCTTAGAACGGGGCGCCTACAATGAGCAGTTCTTC.

The chain carries TRBV2 and TRBJ2-7; no reliable D call. Trimming took off 7 bases at V and 0 bases at J, with 13 bases between the two ends. This CDR3 comprises 14 residues. CDR1 is SNHLY, CDR2 FYNNEI, per germline. Written as DNA, the CDR3 is TGTGCCAGCATCGGGCAGCTGTCCTCCTACGAGCAGTACTTC. Translated: CASIGQLSSYEQYF.

V and J are TRBV5-1 and TRBJ1-1; 8 nucleotides align to TRBD1. Germline CDR1 is SGHRS and CDR2 is YFSETQ. This CDR3 is 19 amino acids long. V dropped 0 bases and J dropped 0; count of bases not matched to a gene: 13. The CDR3 nucleotides read TGCGCCAGCAGCTTGGTCGCAGGGGGCCGGGACCCCATGAACACTGAAGCTTTCTTT. Amino acid sequence: CASSLVAGGRDPMNTEAFF.

The chain links TRBV3-1 (or the pseudogene TRBV3-2) to TRBJ2-5; TRBD1 is a possible D gene (6 bases). The CDR3 has 15 amino acids. Trimming left V 1 base short and J 4 bases short, with 13 bases between. CDR1 is LGHDT and CDR2 is YNNKEL in the germline V gene (reference sequence). The CDR3 loop reads CASSQGGHPRETQYF. The CDR3 nucleotides are TGTGCCAGCAGCCAAGGGGGACATCCTAGAGAGACCCAGTACTTC.

The rearrangement uses TRBV2 and TRBJ1-1; tentatively, D is TRBD1 (6 bases). V dropped 6 bases and J dropped 3 bases, with 17 bases sitting between them. The CDR3 length is 15 residues. The V gene's germline CDR1 is SNHLY and CDR2 FYNNEI. Here the CDR3 DNA reads TGTGCCAGCAGCGGAGCCAGGACAGAATACACTGAAGCTTTCTTT. Residues: CASSGARTEYTEAFF.

This clone was counted once. The gene calls are TRBV28 and TRBJ2-1; unclear D gene. Germline CDR1 is MDHEN and CDR2 is SYDVKM. Trimming stripped 7 bases from V and 9 bases from J, with 13 bases between. This CDR3 comprises 12 residues. DNA for the CDR3: TGTGCCAGCACGGGTTTCCGGAGTGAGCAGTTCTTC. This translates into CASTGFRSEQFF. Looking up the rest from reference TRBV28 and TRBJ2-1 gives the full variable domain: DVKVTQSSRYLVKRTGEKVFLECVQDMDHENMFWYRQDPGLGLRLIYFSYDVKMKEKGDIPEGYSVSREKKERFSLILESASTNQTSMYLCASTGFRSEQFFGPGTRLTVL.

J is TRBJ2-7 and V is TRBV7-2; 13 positions match TRBD2. Germline CDR1 reads SGHTA; CDR2 reads FQGNSA. With V trimmed by 5 bases and J by 1 base, 2 bases remained unmatched. This CDR3 spans 15 amino acids. CDR3 DNA sequence: TGTGCCAGCAGCGGGGGACTAGCGGGATCCTACGAGCAGTACTTC. This translates into CASSGGLAGSYEQYF.

The genes are TRBV13 and TRBJ2-3; 12 bases agree with TRBD2. The CDR3 has 17 amino acids. The junction had 5 bases not matched to a gene; V was cut back by 1 base and J by 3 bases. Germline-derived CDR1 and CDR2 are PRHDT and FYEKMQ (reference sequence). For the CDR3, the DNA is TGTGCCAGCAGCTTAGCGGCTAGCGGGAGGGGAACAGATACGCAGTATTTT. Translation gives CASSLAASGRGTDTQYF.

This clone was observed once. The rearrangement links TRBV29-1 to TRBJ1-5, with D hard to call. From germline, CDR1 is SQVTM and CDR2 ANQGSEA. This CDR3 spans 14 amino acids. V gave up 6 bases and J gave up 2 bases, with 14 bases separating them. The CDR3 region has the DNA TGCAGCGTCACCGGGATCGGAGGCAATCAGCCCCAGCATTTT. Amino acids: CSVTGIGGNQPQHF.

J is TRBJ2-3 and V is TRBV24-1; 7 nucleotides align to TRBD1. The V and J ends lost 1 base and 1 base, in that order; junction bases with no gene match: 4. The germline CDR1 and CDR2 sequences are KGHDR and SFDVKD. The CDR3 length is 16 residues. CDR3 loop: CATSDLGDSRTDTQYF. The CDR3 region has the DNA TGTGCCACCAGTGATTTAGGGGACAGTCGCACAGATACGCAGTATTTT.

This clone was found once. The chain joins TRBV18 to TRBJ2-1; 8 nucleotides line up with TRBD2. J lost 4 bases, V lost 2 bases, and 4 bases had no gene match. The germline CDR1 and CDR2 sequences are KGHSH and LQKENI. The CDR3 contains 15 residues. Here the CDR3 DNA reads TGTGCCAGCTCACCAAGCGGGGGAGGGTACAATGAGCAGTTCTTC. It translates to CASSPSGGGYNEQFF.

This rearrangement joins TRBV4-1 to TRBJ1-4; tentative D call: TRBD1 (5 bases). Germline lookup yields CDR1 MGHRA and CDR2 YSYEKL. Trimming shortened V by 0 bases and J by 7 bases, and 12 bases separated the two germline ends. The CDR3 length is 15 residues. The CDR3, as DNA: TGCGCCAGCAGCCAAGATCTGGGGCCACCTGAAAAACTGTTTTTT. It codes for CASSQDLGPPEKLFF.